This T cell receptor beta chain appears in the sequencing data of a study of T cells in Graves' hyperthyroidism and ophthalmopathy. Study results and limitations: Blood shared most expanded thyroid clonotypes above 0.001.

From RNA transcripts, TCR beta CDR3 regions were amplified. Carried out on the TCR CDR3, a first-round RT-PCR used the HTBI primer set. One entry per CDR3 protein results from TCRdb running MiXCR on the multiplex PCR reads. The sample contains some 550,000 distinct CDR3 sequences, 16% of which appear only once. Points on this clonotype: Its antigen is undetermined.

The sequenced material came from blood. This sequence originates from a woman in her thirties or forties with Graves' ophthalmopathy.

CDR3 sequence: CASSSYVVNTGELFF. The CDR3 DNA is TGTGCCAGCAGTTCCTATGTGGTTAACACCGGGGAGCTGTTTTTT. The chain employs TRBV12-3 or TRBV12-4 and TRBJ2-2, with unresolved D. This CDR3 is built from 15 residues. Trimming took off 4 bases at V and 2 bases at J, with 11 bases between the two ends.